A single sample gave rise to the 25 T cell receptor beta chains below, sequenced in a study of T cell responses to AZD1222 COVID-19 vaccine. Clones were sequenced by immunoSEQ multiplex PCR, and TCRdb holds only the in-frame ones, with some missing. The table lists about 170,000 clones, roughly 91% of them singletons, with 1.5% to 2% in the top ten. Sequenced here: peripheral blood, sampled on day 0 of AZD1222 vaccination. These receptors came from an adult in good health.

The chain is built from TRBV29-1 and TRBJ1-5; 8 bases map to TRBD1. This CDR3 is built from 13 residues. J gave up 3 bases and V 6 bases, and 4 bases lay outside the gene matches. The germline gives CDR1 SQVTM, CDR2 ANQGSEA. The chain's CDR3 is CSVQGVNNQPQHF. For the CDR3, the DNA is TGCAGCGTACAGGGGGTAAACAATCAGCCCCAGCATTTT.

Only a few counts were recorded for this clone. The chain carries TRBV30 and TRBJ2-5, with 9 bases lining up with TRBD1. The V and J ends lost 3 bases and 4 bases, in that order; junction bases with no gene match: 12. The CDR3 spans 16 residues. CDR1 is GTSNPN and CDR2 is SVGIG in the germline V gene (reference sequence). For the CDR3, the DNA is TGTGCCTGGAGCTCCTCCACAGGGGGCTGGGGAGAGACCCAGTACTTC. Translated: CAWSSSTGGWGETQYF.

This clone was detected ten times or more. The V and J genes are TRBV18 and TRBJ2-7; D is uncertain. Germline lookup yields CDR1 KGHSH and CDR2 LQKENI. The CDR3 length is 13 residues. Trimming removed 3 bases at V and 5 bases at J, with 11 bases between. The CDR3 DNA reads as TGTGCCAGCTCACCGGCCCCATCCAACGAGCAGTACGTC. It is translated as CASSPAPSNEQYV.

This clone was seen just once. V gene TRBV30 combines with J gene TRBJ1-5; D gene ambiguous. The germline V gene encodes CDR1 GTSNPN and CDR2 SVGIG (reference sequence). The CDR3 loop spans 14 amino acids. Trimming stripped 5 bases from V and 1 base from J, with 12 bases between. CDR3: CAWGRRGSNQPQHF. The CDR3 region has the DNA TGTGCCTGGGGGCGCCGGGGAAGCAATCAGCCCCAGCATTTT.

The chain recombines TRBV4-2 with TRBJ2-2; TRBD1 matches 9 bases. V shed 3 bases, J shed 6 bases, and the junction held 8 bases outside the gene matches. The CDR3 spans 16 residues. Germline CDR1 reads LGHNA; CDR2 reads YNFKEQ. CDR3: CASSQDGTGSAGELFF. The DNA of the CDR3 is TGTGCCAGCAGCCAGGACGGGACAGGGAGTGCCGGGGAGCTGTTTTTT.

CDR3 residues: CASSVLQGWDQPQHF. CDR3 coding DNA: TGTGCCAGTAGTGTACTACAGGGATGGGATCAGCCCCAGCATTTT. The chain recombines TRBV19 with TRBJ1-5, with a possible D match to TRBD1 (6 bases). Germline V gene lookup returns CDR1 LNHDA and CDR2 SQIVND (reference sequence). V was trimmed by 5 bases and J by 5 bases, leaving 16 bases between them. CDR3 size: 15 residues.

J is TRBJ1-6 and V is TRBV28, with D possibly TRBD1 on 6 matching bases. Per the germline V gene, CDR1 is MDHEN and CDR2 is SYDVKM. The V gene lost 1 base and the J gene lost 0 bases, with 16 bases spanning the gap. This CDR3 is built from 19 residues. For the CDR3, the DNA is TGTGCCAGCAGTTTATTCGGAGGGGGGGGGTTCTCCTATAATTCACCCCTCCACTTT. Translating gives CASSLFGGGGFSYNSPLHF.

This clone has just a few counts. The chain's CDR3 is CATSNQGTSGNTIYF. CDR3 in DNA: TGTGCCACCAGCAACCAGGGGACCAGCGGAAACACCATATATTTT. The chain carries TRBV15 and TRBJ1-3, with D possibly TRBD1 on 6 matching bases. Trimming took off 4 bases at V and 4 bases at J, with 14 bases between the two ends. Germline V gives CDR1 LNHNV, CDR2 YYDKDF (reference sequence). CDR3 size: 15 residues.

This clone occurred once. This sequence joins TRBV7-2 and TRBJ2-4; 15 bases agree with TRBD2. V lost 5 bases and J lost 7; bases outside the gene matches: 6. The CDR3 length is 16 residues. The germline CDR1 and CDR2 sequences are SGHTA and FQGNSA. The CDR3 region is CASSPGLAGGQNIQYF. For the CDR3, the DNA is TGTGCCAGCAGCCCCGGACTAGCGGGAGGGCAGAACATTCAGTACTTC. Full variable domain (missing parts from reference TRBV7-2 and TRBJ2-4): GAGVSQSPSNKVTEKGKDVELRCDPISGHTALYWYRQSLGQGLEFLIYFQGNSAPDKSGLPSDRFSAERTGGSVSTLTIQRTQQEDSAVYLCASSPGLAGGQNIQYFGAGTRLSVL.

V and J are TRBV10-3 and TRBJ2-2, with 13 positions matching TRBD2. The length of the CDR3 is 16 residues. Germline CDR1 reads ENHRY; CDR2 reads SYGVKD. V shed 2 bases, J shed 7 bases, and the junction held 4 bases outside the gene matches. The CDR3 sequence is CAISETSGRVGGELFF. The CDR3 nucleotides read TGTGCCATCAGTGAGACTAGCGGGAGGGTTGGCGGGGAGCTGTTTTTT.

The V and J genes are TRBV9 and TRBJ2-2, with 10 bases identical to TRBD1. Germline values: CDR1 SGDLS, CDR2 YYNGEE. The CDR3 consists of 15 residues. V lost 4 bases, J lost 5 bases, and 5 bases stayed unmatched. CDR3 in amino acids: CASSPRTGGTGELFF. The CDR3 DNA follows: TGTGCCAGCAGCCCCCGGACAGGGGGGACCGGGGAGCTGTTTTTT.

This sequence joins TRBV12-3 or TRBV12-4 and TRBJ1-1, with D perhaps matching TRBD1 (6 bases). This CDR3 spans 13 amino acids. Trimming shortened V by 5 bases and J by 0 bases, and 7 bases separated the two germline ends. CDR3 nucleotide sequence: TGTGCCAGCAGTGGACAGTTGAACACTGAAGCTTTCTTT. This gives the protein CASSGQLNTEAFF.

This chain connects TRBV6-2 or TRBV6-3 to TRBJ2-5; 8 bases map to TRBD2. Germline values: CDR1 MNHEY, CDR2 SVGEGT. V shed 6 bases and J 5 bases; nucleotides not matched to a gene: 11. There are 15 residues in the CDR3. CDR3 DNA: TGTGCCAGCAGCGGGGGACTAGGGGTGGCGGAGACCCAGTACTTC. It translates to CASSGGLGVAETQYF.

J is TRBJ1-5 and V is TRBV11-2; unclear D gene. CDR1 SGHAT and CDR2 FQNNGV come from the germline V gene. Trimming shortened V by 5 bases and J by 6 bases, and 17 bases separated the two germline ends. The CDR3 spans 15 residues. The CDR3 protein is CASSPTSRGGQPQHF. Here the CDR3 DNA reads TGTGCCAGCAGCCCCACCTCGCGGGGAGGTCAGCCCCAGCATTTT.

The chain employs TRBV7-2 and TRBJ2-1; D gene ambiguous. The ends were cut back, 4 bases at V and 8 bases at J, with 18 bases in the middle. Germline CDR1 and CDR2: SGHTA and FQGNSA. This CDR3 comprises 15 residues. The CDR3 DNA sequence: TGTGCCAGCAGCTACCTAGAAATGGTTAGAGATGAGCAGTTCTTC. Its translation: CASSYLEMVRDEQFF.

The V call is TRBV10-3, the J call TRBJ1-2, with 9 bases aligning to TRBD1. The V and J ends lost 6 bases and 7 bases, in that order; junction bases with no gene match: 9. This CDR3 has 14 residues. CDR1 and CDR2 (germline): ENHRY, SYGVKD. The CDR3 DNA is TGTGCCATCAGCGTCCCGGGACAGGGAGGTGGCTACACCTTC. It translates to CAISVPGQGGGYTF.

Only one count was recorded for this clone. The V and J genes are TRBV19 and TRBJ2-5; D gene uncertain. V lost 2 bases to trimming and J lost 3 bases, with 7 bases between them. CDR3 length equals 13 residues. The germline V gene has CDR1 LNHDA and CDR2 SQIVND (reference sequence). The DNA for the CDR3 is TGTGCCAGTAGTATATCAGTGAAAGAGACCCAGTACTTC. Translating it yields CASSISVKETQYF.

The V call is TRBV11-3, the J call TRBJ2-2, with D tentatively TRBD2 (5 bases). Germline V gene sequence: CDR1 SGHNT, CDR2 YENEEA. V lost 4 bases and J 4 bases, leaving 19 bases between the germline ends. This CDR3 contains 17 residues. Here the CDR3 DNA reads TGTGCCAGCAGCTCTAGCCCCACCCTTCGGGCCACCGGGGAGCTGTTTTTT. This gives the protein CASSSSPTLRATGELFF.

The chain combines TRBV2 with TRBJ1-1; D is uncertain. The V gene lost 3 bases and the J gene lost 4 bases, with 9 bases spanning the gap. This CDR3 comprises 13 residues. Looked up from germline, CDR1 is SNHLY and CDR2 is FYNNEI. The CDR3 loop reads CASSERLVTEAFF. The CDR3 DNA reads TGTGCCAGCAGTGAGAGATTGGTCACTGAAGCTTTCTTT.

This rearrangement joins TRBV11-3 to TRBJ2-2; D is uncertain. Germline V gene data show CDR1 as SGHNT and CDR2 as YENEEA. This CDR3 is built from 13 residues. V was pared by 5 bases and J by 6 bases, with 10 bases between. DNA of the CDR3: TGTGCCAGCAGCGCCCCCATGGCCGGGGAGCTGTTTTTT. Its protein product is CASSAPMAGELFF.

Comments on this clone: Distinct nucleotide sequences in the sample also encode this CDR3. The V and J genes are TRBV7-2 and TRBJ1-5; a weak D match, TRBD1 (6 bases). Germline lookup yields CDR1 SGHTA and CDR2 FQGNSA. CDR3 length: 15 amino acids. With 1 base removed from V and 6 bases from J, the gap between germline ends came to 13 bases. CDR3 DNA: TGTGCCAGCAGCTTAGGGCAGGGGAATACTCAGCCCCAGCATTTT. Its translation: CASSLGQGNTQPQHF.

The chain joins TRBV30 to TRBJ1-2, with D possibly being TRBD1 (5 bases). Germline-derived CDR1 and CDR2 are GTSNPN and SVGIG (reference sequence). Trimming removed 0 bases from V and 4 bases from J, with 12 bases in between. The CDR3 runs 14 residues. CDR3 in DNA: TGTGCCTGGAGTGTCAGTGAGGGGAGCTATGGCTACACCTTC. Amino acids: CAWSVSEGSYGYTF.

J is TRBJ1-4 and V is TRBV3-1 (or the pseudogene TRBV3-2); D remains ambiguous. V was pared by 4 bases and J by 8 bases, with 8 bases between. In germline, CDR1 is LGHDT, CDR2 YNNKEL (reference sequence). This CDR3 is built from 12 residues. Here the CDR3 DNA reads TGTGCCAGCAGCCTTCGGGAGGAAAAACTGTTTTTT. Its protein is CASSLREEKLFF.

J is TRBJ1-2 and V is TRBV19; 8 bases are shared with TRBD1. The germline V gene has CDR1 LNHDA and CDR2 SQIVND (reference sequence). The J segment lost 3 bases and the V segment lost 5 bases, leaving 11 bases of the junction unmatched. This CDR3 is built from 16 residues. The CDR3 reads CASSPLGTGNDYGYTF. Written as DNA, the CDR3 is TGTGCCAGTAGTCCACTGGGGACAGGCAACGACTATGGCTACACCTTC.

The rearrangement joins TRBV11-2 to TRBJ2-1; 8 bases fit TRBD2. With V trimmed by 6 bases and J by 4 bases, 8 bases remained unmatched. This CDR3 region has 15 residues. Germline V lookup: CDR1 SGHAT, CDR2 FQNNGV. The CDR3 region is CASSRLASVYNEQFF. The CDR3, as DNA: TGTGCCAGCAGTAGACTAGCGAGCGTGTACAATGAGCAGTTCTTC.